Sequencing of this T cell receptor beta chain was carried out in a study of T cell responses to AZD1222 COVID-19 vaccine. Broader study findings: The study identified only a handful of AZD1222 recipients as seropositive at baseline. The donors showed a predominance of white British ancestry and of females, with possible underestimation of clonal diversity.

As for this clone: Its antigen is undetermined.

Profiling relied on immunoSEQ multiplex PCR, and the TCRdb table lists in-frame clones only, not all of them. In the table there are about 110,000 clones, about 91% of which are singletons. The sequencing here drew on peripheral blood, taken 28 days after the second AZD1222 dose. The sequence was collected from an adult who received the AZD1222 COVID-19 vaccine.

The CDR3: CASRGPPGAGNTIYF. The CDR3 DNA sequence: TGTGCCAGCAGAGGCCCCCCAGGGGCTGGAAACACCATATATTTT. V gene TRBV2 combines with J gene TRBJ1-3; a possible D gene is TRBD1 (6 bases). The CDR3 length is 15 residues. With 6 bases removed from V and 2 bases from J, the gap between germline ends came to 14 bases. CDR1 is SNHLY and CDR2 is FYNNEI in the germline V gene.